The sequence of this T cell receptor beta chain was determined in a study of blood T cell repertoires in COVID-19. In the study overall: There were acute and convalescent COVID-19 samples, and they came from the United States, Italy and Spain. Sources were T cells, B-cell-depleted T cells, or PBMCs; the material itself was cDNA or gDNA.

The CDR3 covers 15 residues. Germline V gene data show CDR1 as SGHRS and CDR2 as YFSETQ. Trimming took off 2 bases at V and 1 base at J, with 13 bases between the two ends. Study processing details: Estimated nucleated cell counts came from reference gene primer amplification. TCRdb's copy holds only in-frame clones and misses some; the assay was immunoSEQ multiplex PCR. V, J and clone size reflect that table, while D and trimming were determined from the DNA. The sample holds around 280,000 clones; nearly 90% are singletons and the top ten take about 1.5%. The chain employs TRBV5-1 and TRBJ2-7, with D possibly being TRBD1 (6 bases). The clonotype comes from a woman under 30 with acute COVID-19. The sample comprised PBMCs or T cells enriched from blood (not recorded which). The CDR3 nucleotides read TGCGCCAGCAGCTTATATGGCAGGGGTTCCTACGAGCAGTACTTC. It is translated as CASSLYGRGSYEQYF.